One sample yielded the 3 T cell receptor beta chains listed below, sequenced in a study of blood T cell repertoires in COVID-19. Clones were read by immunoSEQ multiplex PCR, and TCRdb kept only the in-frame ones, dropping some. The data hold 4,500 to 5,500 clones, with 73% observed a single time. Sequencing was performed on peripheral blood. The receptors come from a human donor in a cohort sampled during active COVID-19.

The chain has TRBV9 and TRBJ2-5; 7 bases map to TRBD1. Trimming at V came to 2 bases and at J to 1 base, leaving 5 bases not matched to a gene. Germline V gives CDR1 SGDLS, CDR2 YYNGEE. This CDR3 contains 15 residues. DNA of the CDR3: TGTGCCAGCAGCGTCGTGACAGGGCCCCAAGAGACCCAGTACTTC. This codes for CASSVVTGPQETQYF.

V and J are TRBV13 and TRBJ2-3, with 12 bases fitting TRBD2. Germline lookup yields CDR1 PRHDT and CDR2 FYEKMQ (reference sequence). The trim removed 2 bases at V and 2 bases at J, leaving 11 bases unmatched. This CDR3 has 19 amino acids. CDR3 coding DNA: TGTGCCAGCAGCTTACAGCCCCCGACTAGCGGGGGTACCACAGATACGCAGTATTTT. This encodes CASSLQPPTSGGTTDTQYF.

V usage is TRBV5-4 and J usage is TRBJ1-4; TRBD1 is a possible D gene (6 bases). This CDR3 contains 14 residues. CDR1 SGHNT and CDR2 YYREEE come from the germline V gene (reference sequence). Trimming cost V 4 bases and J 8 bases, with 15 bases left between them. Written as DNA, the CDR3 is TGTGCCAGCAGCCCTGGGGGGGGGCCAGAAAAACTGTTTTTT. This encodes CASSPGGGPEKLFF.